Listed below are T cell receptor beta chains from one sample, sequenced in a study of OX40 agonist ivuxolimab in advanced cancers. The protocol was immunoSEQ multiplex PCR, while the TCRdb copy is restricted to in-frame clones and leaves out a portion. Of about 45,000 clones in the sample, about four fifths were seen once. The sample here was CD4+ or CD8+ T cells sorted from blood, taken in a trial of the OX40 agonist ivuxolimab. These receptors originate from an adult with an advanced solid tumor such as melanoma, head and neck, liver or kidney cancer. The CDR3 runs from the conserved cysteine through the conserved F or W.

V gene: TRBV5-1; CDR3 protein: CASSLDRDAYYEQYF
V gene: TRBV29-1; CDR3 protein: CSADGLTGTSDYNEQFF
V gene: TRBV28; CDR3 protein: CASSGDRGPGELFF
V gene: TRBV6-5; CDR3 protein: CASSRDRSLEKLFF
V gene: TRBV9; CDR3 protein: CASSERHSTDTQYF
V gene: TRBV27; CDR3 protein: CASSFVSGSSYEQYF
V gene: TRBV7-8; CDR3 protein: CASSLVRGQGSTDTQYF
V gene: TRBV6-1; CDR3 protein: CASSDFWVGGYEQYF
V gene: TRBV13; CDR3 protein: CASSLVGNYGYTF
V gene: TRBV7-9; CDR3 protein: CASSLSGSNYGYTF
V gene: TRBV5-4; CDR3 protein: CASRTLTGLDGAGELFF
V gene: TRBV2; CDR3 protein: CASSVRVHYGYTF
V gene: TRBV6-5; CDR3 protein: CASRISGRGYNEQFF
V gene: TRBV13; CDR3 protein: CASSLGLAGTQETQYF
V gene: TRBV5-1; CDR3 protein: CASSPEGAEAFF
V gene: TRBV4-2; CDR3 protein: CASSQERGRVTEAFF
V gene: TRBV4-1; CDR3 protein: CASSQEGGLSYEQYF
V gene: TRBV28; CDR3 protein: CASSFQGQEYEQYF
V gene: TRBV6-5; CDR3 protein: CASSYSLETGNTEAFF
V gene: TRBV7-6; CDR3 protein: CASSIAGQGYEQYF
V gene: TRBV5-5; CDR3 protein: CASSYTPALSPYEQYF
V gene: TRBV29-1; CDR3 protein: CSVEIGDKKETQYF
V gene: TRBV4-1; CDR3 protein: CASSFRQPGLVTYEQYF
V gene: TRBV21-1; CDR3 protein: CASILVATNEKLFF
V gene: TRBV28; CDR3 protein: CASSFSDREGEQFF
V gene: TRBV6-1; CDR3 protein: CASSLGQGPSYEQYF
V gene: TRBV28; CDR3 protein: CASIQTSRDTVNTEAFF
V gene: TRBV9; CDR3 protein: CASSPREGGVETQYF
V gene: TRBV15; CDR3 protein: CATSRDSSYEQYF
V gene: TRBV2; CDR3 protein: CASRGTEAFF
V gene: TRBV7-6; CDR3 protein: CASSLGVETQYF
V gene: TRBV28; CDR3 protein: CASRSLGTGGTYGYTF
V gene: TRBV19; CDR3 protein: CASSISWGAPSESSYNEQFF
V gene: TRBV27; CDR3 protein: CASSNVGGRRGVATGELFF
V gene: TRBV2; CDR3 protein: CASSDDGLARNEQFF
V gene: TRBV5-5; CDR3 protein: CASSLGRGWTEAFF
V gene: TRBV28; CDR3 protein: CASSLDFSYNSPLHF
V gene: TRBV5-6; CDR3 protein: CASSLGPEKTQYF
V gene: TRBV4-1; CDR3 protein: CASSQDQTVYEQYF
V gene: TRBV5-5; CDR3 protein: CASSLEWGAEAFF
V gene: TRBV27; CDR3 protein: CASSFGTGHTEAFF
V gene: TRBV2; CDR3 protein: CASTYRELRANTGELFF
V gene: TRBV6-1; CDR3 protein: CVSSEHRQGTTGELFF
V gene: TRBV6-5; CDR3 protein: CASSYSNHVGYEQYF
V gene: TRBV25-1; CDR3 protein: CASSEMGGANTEAFF